Below, one T cell receptor beta chain is given with its context. The data were taken from a study of blood T cell repertoires in COVID-19. Produced via immunoSEQ multiplex PCR; TCRdb's table is partial and in-frame only. The sample holds about 190,000 clones, roughly 79% seen once. The CDR3 sequence is 16 residues long. The sequencing input was peripheral blood. This chain joins TRBV21-1 and TRBJ2-5; TRBD1 was called by the table and not checked on the DNA. TRBV21-1 is given as a pseudogene. The receptor's source is a man aged 55 to 70 with active or convalescent COVID-19. The CDR3: CASSKGPTGGQETQYF. DNA for the CDR3: TGTGCCAGCAGCAAAGGCCCCACAGGGGGCCAAGAGACCCAGTACTTC.